The 29 T cell receptor beta chains below all came from one sample that was sequenced in a study of T cell responses to AZD1222 COVID-19 vaccine (dated by TCRdb to about 2021). Interpreted using the paper, the time point label stands for: about 28 days (+/-7) after the second vaccine dose. Preparation of the library involved the immunoSEQ multiplex PCR assay. TCRdb obtained this table from immuneACCESS and retained in-frame rearrangements with V and J assigned. These tables miss some clones; where compared with another copy, unresolved V genes account for less than half of the shortfall, and the remainder is unexplained. Present in this sample are fewer than 20,000 clones, under 90% of which were seen just once. Clones ranked in the top ten supply roughly 8.7% of the sample. The sequenced sample was peripheral blood, obtained 28 days after the second AZD1222 dose. The receptors come from an adult who received the AZD1222 COVID-19 vaccine.

The chain carries TRBV28 and TRBJ1-5; TRBD1 agrees at 10 bases. The CDR3 extends over 14 amino acids. V gave up 8 bases and J gave up 1 base; unmatched junction bases: 2. Germline V gene sequence: CDR1 MDHEN, CDR2 SYDVKM. The CDR3 bases are TGTGCCAGCCAGGGACAGGGGAGCAATCAGCCCCAGCATTTT. It translates to CASQGQGSNQPQHF.

Regarding this clone: The junction does not match germline at one end; this may be a read error. The V and J genes are TRBV12-3 or TRBV12-4 and TRBJ1-4; TRBD1 might be the D (6 bases). This CDR3 is 13 amino acids long. This CDR3 is CASNLRGGEKLFF. The CDR3 nucleotides are TGTGCCAGCAATTTAAGGGGGGGAGAAAAACTGTTTTTT.

The chain carries TRBV11-2 and TRBJ1-2; D may be TRBD1 (5 bases). Per the germline V gene, CDR1 is SGHAT and CDR2 is FQNNGV. The V and J ends lost 4 bases and 4 bases respectively, with 13 bases between them. This CDR3 is built from 14 residues. The CDR3 DNA reads as TGTGCCAGCAGCTCGGGTCAAAGGGGCTATGGCTACACCTTC. Its translation: CASSSGQRGYGYTF.

The CDR3 sequence: CASSYHMGPSGYTF. As DNA, the CDR3 is TGTGCCAGCAGTTACCACATGGGCCCGAGCGGCTACACCTTC. This rearrangement joins TRBV6-5 to TRBJ1-2; D unresolved. CDR3 size: 14 residues. Germline CDR1 reads MNHEY; CDR2 reads SVGAGI. The V end was cut by 2 bases, the J end by 8 bases, with 15 bases between.

This chain uses TRBV11-3 with TRBJ2-1; TRBD2 might be the D (5 bases). Germline loops: CDR1 SGHNT, CDR2 YENEEA. This CDR3 has 15 amino acids. With 2 bases removed from V and 2 bases from J, the gap between germline ends came to 10 bases. CDR3 coding DNA: TGTGCCAGCAGCTTAAGCGGAAAAACCTACAATGAGCAGTTCTTC. This gives the protein CASSLSGKTYNEQFF.

The V and J genes are TRBV4-2 and TRBJ1-2, with D maybe TRBD1 (5 bases). The CDR3 contains 16 residues. Per the germline V gene, CDR1 is LGHNA and CDR2 is YNFKEQ. Trimming took off 4 bases at V and 4 bases at J, with 19 bases between the two ends. CDR3 region: CASSPMTDSPTYGYTF. The CDR3, as DNA: TGTGCCAGCAGCCCCATGACCGACAGCCCTACCTATGGCTACACCTTC.

The chain carries TRBV7-9 and TRBJ1-6; D is perhaps TRBD1 (6 bases). Trimming shortened V by 4 bases and J by 2 bases, and 12 bases separated the two germline ends. The germline gives CDR1 SEHNR, CDR2 FQNEAQ (reference sequence). The length of the CDR3 is 16 residues. The CDR3 DNA reads TGTGCCAGCAGCTCACAGGGCCAGCCCTATAATTCACCCCTCCACTTT. Translation gives CASSSQGQPYNSPLHF.

This clone was found a few times. This chain links TRBV9 with TRBJ2-7, with TRBD2 matching over 14 bases. Unmatched junction bases numbered 0, after V lost 0 bases and J lost 4 bases. Germline CDR1 and CDR2: SGDLS and YYNGEE. This CDR3 spans 15 amino acids. The CDR3 spells CASSVGLAGGYEQYF. The CDR3 DNA sequence: TGTGCCAGCAGCGTAGGACTAGCGGGAGGGTACGAGCAGTACTTC. Variable domain in full (rest from reference TRBV9 and TRBJ2-7): DSGVTQTPKHLITATGQRVTLRCSPRSGDLSVYWYQQSLDQGLQFLIQYYNGEERAKGNILERFSAQQFPDLHSELNLSSLELGDSALYFCASSVGLAGGYEQYFGPGTRLTVT.

The genes are TRBV6-5 and TRBJ1-1; no reliable D call. V gave up 0 bases and J gave up 1 base, with 6 bases separating them. The CDR3 runs to 14 residues. Germline CDR1 and CDR2: MNHEY and SVGAGI. CDR3 region: CASSYSEANTEAFF. In DNA form, the CDR3 reads TGTGCCAGCAGTTACTCGGAGGCGAACACTGAAGCTTTCTTT.

The chain is built from TRBV5-1 and TRBJ2-7; a weak D match, TRBD2 (6 bases). Germline CDR1 and CDR2: SGHRS and YFSETQ. The CDR3 runs 12 residues. V was clipped by 2 bases and J by 7 bases, with 10 bases between them. The CDR3 bases are TGCGCCAGCAGCTTTGGAGGGAGGGAGCAGTACTTC. Protein: CASSFGGREQYF.

The rearrangement links TRBV5-1 to TRBJ2-5; possible D gene TRBD1, 5 bases. V was cut by 4 bases and J by 5 bases, with 18 bases left in between. The length of the CDR3 is 15 residues. Per the germline V gene, CDR1 is SGHRS and CDR2 is YFSETQ. The DNA for the CDR3 is TGCGCCAGCAGCCCAGATGACAGCAGAAGGGAGACCCAGTACTTC. It specifies CASSPDDSRRETQYF. The full variable domain, with the rest looked up from reference TRBV5-1 and TRBJ2-5, is KAGVTQTPRYLIKTRGQQVTLSCSPISGHRSVSWYQQTPGQGLQFLFEYFSETQRNKGNFPGRFSGRQFSNSRSEMNVSTLELGDSALYLCASSPDDSRRETQYFGPGTRLLVL.

The chain has TRBV4-1 and TRBJ2-5; TRBD1 matches 9 bases. CDR3 length: 15 residues. V was clipped by 7 bases and J by 5 bases; unmatched bases: 11. CDR1 and CDR2 (germline): MGHRA, YSYEKL. CDR3 bases: TGCGCCAGCACCGATACAGGGGGCACGGGGGAGACCCAGTACTTC. It is translated as CASTDTGGTGETQYF.

V is TRBV3-1 (or the pseudogene TRBV3-2) and J is TRBJ1-4; D gene ambiguous. The CDR3 contains 14 residues. V was pared by 1 base and J by 3 bases, with 6 bases between. Germline V CDR1 and CDR2: LGHDT, YNNKEL (reference sequence). The CDR3 spells CASSQGIPNEKLFF. CDR3 in DNA: TGTGCCAGCAGCCAAGGGATCCCTAATGAAAAACTGTTTTTT.

The chain carries TRBV30 and TRBJ2-7; 9 nucleotides line up with TRBD1. CDR3 size: 14 residues. The V gene's germline CDR1 is GTSNPN and CDR2 SVGIG (reference sequence). Trimming removed 3 bases from V and 0 bases from J; junction bases left unmatched: 3. CDR3 DNA sequence: TGTGCCTGGAGCGGGACAGGGAGCTCCTACGAGCAGTACTTC. Its translation is CAWSGTGSSYEQYF.

This clone was seen once. The gene calls are TRBV7-2 and TRBJ1-3; 7 nucleotides match TRBD1. The trim removed 6 bases at V and 0 bases at J, leaving 5 bases unmatched. This CDR3 spans 15 amino acids. Per the germline V gene, CDR1 is SGHTA and CDR2 is FQGNSA. This chain's CDR3 is CASRSGQFSGNTIYF. The CDR3 DNA reads as TGTGCCAGCAGGTCGGGACAGTTCTCTGGAAACACCATATATTTT.

This chain uses TRBV6-5 with TRBJ2-1; 9 bases are a match to TRBD1. Germline V gives CDR1 MNHEY, CDR2 SVGAGI. Unmatched junction bases numbered 10, after V lost 4 bases and J lost 15 bases. CDR3 length: 13 amino acids. The CDR3 sequence is CASSSYTGGARFF. The DNA of the CDR3 is TGTGCCAGCAGTTCATACACAGGGGGCGCACGGTTCTTC.

The V and J genes are TRBV2 and TRBJ2-3, with 13 bases identical to TRBD2. V lost 8 bases and J lost 0; bases outside the gene matches: 5. Germline lookup yields CDR1 SNHLY and CDR2 FYNNEI. The length of the CDR3 is 16 residues. In DNA form, the CDR3 reads TGTGCCAGCCGGACTAGCGGGGGAGCTAGCACAGATACGCAGTATTTT. Its protein is CASRTSGGASTDTQYF. The full variable domain, completed using reference TRBV2 and TRBJ2-3, is EPEVTQTPSHQVTQMGQEVILRCVPISNHLYFYWYRQILGQKVEFLVSFYNNEISEKSEIFDDQFSVERPDGSNFTLKIRSTKLEDSAMYFCASRTSGGASTDTQYFGPGTRLTVL.

This chain uses TRBV7-2 with TRBJ2-1; 9 bases align to TRBD2. Unmatched junction bases numbered 8, after V lost 8 bases and J lost 6 bases. CDR3 length: 14 amino acids. The germline gives CDR1 SGHTA, CDR2 FQGNSA. CDR3 amino acids: CASRRTSAGNEQFF. CDR3 bases: TGTGCCAGCCGACGGACTAGCGCCGGCAATGAGCAGTTCTTC. Looking up the rest from reference TRBV7-2 and TRBJ2-1 gives the full variable domain: GAGVSQSPSNKVTEKGKDVELRCDPISGHTALYWYRQSLGQGLEFLIYFQGNSAPDKSGLPSDRFSAERTGGSVSTLTIQRTQQEDSAVYLCASRRTSAGNEQFFGPGTRLTVL.

CDR3 bases: TGTGCCAGCAGTCCAGGACCTCGCCCAGATACGCAGTATTTT. Translation gives CASSPGPRPDTQYF. The rearrangement links TRBV28 to TRBJ2-3; D is unresolved. The CDR3 extends over 14 amino acids. Per germline, CDR1 MDHEN and CDR2 SYDVKM. Trimming left V 5 bases short and J 4 bases short, with 13 bases between.

For the CDR3, the DNA is TGTGCCAGCAGCTTAGGGGGTTTTGAAGCTTTCTTT. Translated: CASSLGGFEAFF. The chain is built from TRBV7-9 and TRBJ1-1; D uncertain. The CDR3 covers 12 residues. V was trimmed by 1 base and J by 7 bases, leaving 7 bases between them. CDR1 and CDR2 from the germline V gene are SEHNR and FQNEAQ (reference sequence).

This clone occurred once. This chain links TRBV28 with TRBJ1-5; no clear D. The germline gives CDR1 MDHEN, CDR2 SYDVKM. CDR3 length: 13 residues. Between the trimmed V and J ends, which lost 6 bases and 11 bases, there was a span of 17 bases. For the CDR3, the DNA is TGTGCCAGCAGCCGTCCCCTTGTCCTCACCCAGCATTTT. Amino acids: CASSRPLVLTQHF. Full variable domain (remainder filled in from reference TRBV28 and TRBJ1-5): DVKVTQSSRYLVKRTGEKVFLECVQDMDHENMFWYRQDPGLGLRLIYFSYDVKMKEKGDIPEGYSVSREKKERFSLILESASTNQTSMYLCASSRPLVLTQHFGDGTRLSIL.

This clone was recorded once. The chain is built from TRBV19 and TRBJ2-2, with 11 positions matching TRBD2. Germline trimming cut 5 bases from V and 6 bases from J; bases unmatched to any gene: 11. The V gene's germline CDR1 is LNHDA and CDR2 SQIVND (reference sequence). The CDR3 runs to 17 residues. The CDR3 DNA reads as TGTGCCAGTAGTTTCGGATATAGCGGGAGGGTTGCCGGGGAGCTGTTTTTT. Encoded protein: CASSFGYSGRVAGELFF. Together with reference TRBV19 and TRBJ2-2, the CDR3 gives the full variable domain: DGGITQSPKYLFRKEGQNVTLSCEQNLNHDAMYWYRQDPGQGLRLIYYSQIVNDFQKGDIAEGYSVSREKKESFPLTVTSAQKNPTAFYLCASSFGYSGRVAGELFFGEGSRLTVL.

The rearrangement joins TRBV2 to TRBJ1-1, with 9 bases aligning to TRBD1. V gave up 6 bases and J gave up 0 bases; unmatched junction bases: 5. CDR1 and CDR2 (germline): SNHLY, FYNNEI. The CDR3 totals 15 residues. CDR3 in amino acids: CASRDRGYLNTEAFF. The CDR3 DNA reads TGTGCCAGCAGGGACAGGGGCTATCTGAACACTGAAGCTTTCTTT.

The chain employs TRBV18 and TRBJ1-6; D is unresolved. There are 15 residues in the CDR3. Trimming shortened V by 4 bases and J by 5 bases, and 12 bases separated the two germline ends. In germline, CDR1 is KGHSH, CDR2 LQKENI. The CDR3 coding sequence is TGTGCCAGCTCACAGGAGTCGAGAGATAATTCACCCCTCCACTTT. Amino acid sequence: CASSQESRDNSPLHF.

The chain carries TRBV6-1 and TRBJ2-2, with 7 positions matching TRBD2. V lost 3 bases and J lost 6; bases outside the gene matches: 16. This CDR3 is 18 amino acids long. Germline lookup yields CDR1 MNHNS and CDR2 SASEGT. The CDR3 protein is CASSDSGLAVVSSGELFF. In DNA, the CDR3 is TGTGCCAGCAGTGATTCGGGCCTAGCGGTAGTTTCCTCCGGGGAGCTGTTTTTT.

The chain has TRBV28 and TRBJ1-2; weak D call: TRBD1 (5 bases). The germline gives CDR1 MDHEN, CDR2 SYDVKM. Trimming stripped 4 bases from V and 0 bases from J, with 18 bases between. The CDR3 extends over 17 amino acids. In DNA, the CDR3 is TGTGCCAGCAGTTCCACCCTCTATCAGGGAGCTAACTATGGCTACACCTTC. Protein sequence: CASSSTLYQGANYGYTF.

This clone was detected a few times. This chain uses TRBV6-5 with TRBJ1-6; possible D gene TRBD1, 6 bases. Trimming removed 1 base from V and 8 bases from J, with 12 bases in between. The CDR3 is 15 residues long. The germline V gene encodes CDR1 MNHEY and CDR2 SVGAGI. The CDR3 DNA reads TGTGCCAGCAGTTACTGGTCAAGACAGGATTCACCCCTCCACTTT. This encodes CASSYWSRQDSPLHF.

The chain carries TRBV5-1 and TRBJ1-6; TRBD1 matches at 8 bases. Germline values: CDR1 SGHRS, CDR2 YFSETQ. Germline trimming cut 4 bases from V and 7 bases from J; bases unmatched to any gene: 4. The length of the CDR3 is 14 residues. The CDR3 DNA is TGCGCCAGCAGCCCCCGGGACAGGAATTCACCCCTCCACTTT. This sequence encodes CASSPRDRNSPLHF. Filled out from reference TRBV5-1 and TRBJ1-6, the complete variable domain reads KAGVTQTPRYLIKTRGQQVTLSCSPISGHRSVSWYQQTPGQGLQFLFEYFSETQRNKGNFPGRFSGRQFSNSRSEMNVSTLELGDSALYLCASSPRDRNSPLHFGNGTRLTVT.

The rearrangement uses TRBV7-5 and TRBJ2-7; the table's D gene call, TRBD2, was not cross checked with the DNA. TRBV7-5 is described as a pseudogene. The CDR3 is made up of 15 amino acids. Here the CDR3 reads CVRSPLGGSSYEQYF. CDR3 nucleotides: TGTGTCAGAAGCCCCCTCGGGGGGTCATCCTACGAGCAGTACTTC.